The TCR beta chain described here comes from a study of T cell clonality in common variable immunodeficiency. Study-wide results and caveats: In common variable immunodeficiency, TCR beta chains reportedly carried fewer deletions and N-nucleotide insertions.

In its sample, this clone was seen many times. Its antigen is as yet unknown. The observed sequence ends 3 residues before the CDR3 terminus, with the missing tail filled in from the germline J gene. This CDR3 is 12 amino acids long. Germline-derived CDR1 and CDR2 are SGHKS and YYEKEE (reference sequence). V gave up 4 bases and J gave up 5 bases, with 9 bases separating them. Assay: immunoSEQ multiplex PCR; the TCRdb copy retains only in-frame clones and omits some. The sample lists just over 15,000 clones, none appearing once, the ten largest making up approximately 12%. The sequenced sample was peripheral blood mononuclear cells. The sequence was obtained from a human donor with common variable immunodeficiency. This chain uses TRBV5-5 with TRBJ1-2; no clear D gene. The CDR3 bases that were read are TGTGCCAGCAGCGACTACCTGTATGGC. It is translated as CASSDYLYG. From start to end, the CDR3 is CASSDYLYGYTF.